The 4 T cell receptor beta chains reported below all come from one sample, sequenced in a study of CD8+CD57+ T cells in acquired aplastic anemia. Genomic DNA was employed as the template in profiling TCR beta VDJ and CDR3. TCRdb re-analysed the reads in MiXCR, keeping a single row per CDR3 protein. Here the sample spans 260,000 or so distinct CDR3 sequences, approximately 79% being singletons. Those patients picked for sequencing had displayed CD8+CD57+ cell expansion on flow cytometry. The specimen sequenced was sorted CD4+, CD8+, or CD8+CD57+ T cells (not recorded which) from PBMCs. These receptors came from a human donor with aplastic anemia.

The genes are TRBV9 and TRBJ2-7, with D possibly being TRBD2 (5 bases). The CDR3 loop spans 15 amino acids. CDR1 and CDR2 from the germline V gene are SGDLS and YYNGEE. V lost 5 bases and J 7 bases, leaving 22 bases between the germline ends. The CDR3 nucleotides are TGTGCCAGCAGTGAAGACCAGGAGGCCTACAATGAGCAGTACTTC. Amino acids: CASSEDQEAYNEQYF.

This chain uses TRBV7-8 with TRBJ2-2; D unclear. The CDR3 sequence is 14 residues long. V lost 0 bases and J lost 7, with 9 bases in between. The germline V gene has CDR1 SGHVS and CDR2 FQNEAQ. The CDR3 sequence: CASSLAGNVGELFF. The CDR3 bases are TGTGCCAGCAGCTTAGCGGGAAATGTCGGGGAGCTGTTTTTT.

Of note for this clonotype: This CDR3 fails to terminate in the conserved phenylalanine or tryptophan, so it likely reflects a read error. It is unclear where the CDR3 begins or ends on the DNA, so no DNA is shown, and the CDR3 is as TCRdb lists it. This chain connects TRBV19 to TRBJ2-1. The germline V gene encodes CDR1 LNHDA and CDR2 SQIVND (reference sequence). The CDR3 is made up of 16 amino acids, end residues included. This chain's CDR3 is CASSISWGNNQPEHFV.

A remark on this clonotype: It is unclear where the CDR3 begins or ends on the DNA, so no DNA is shown, and the CDR3 is as TCRdb lists it. The chain is built from TRBV7-9 and TRBJ2-7; TRBD1 reflects the table's D call only, with no check against the DNA. The CDR3 is 22 amino acids long, termini counted. CDR1 is SEHNR and CDR2 is FQNEAQ in the germline V gene (reference sequence). CDR3 sequence reads: CASSLAGSYGANVLTFGDEQYF.